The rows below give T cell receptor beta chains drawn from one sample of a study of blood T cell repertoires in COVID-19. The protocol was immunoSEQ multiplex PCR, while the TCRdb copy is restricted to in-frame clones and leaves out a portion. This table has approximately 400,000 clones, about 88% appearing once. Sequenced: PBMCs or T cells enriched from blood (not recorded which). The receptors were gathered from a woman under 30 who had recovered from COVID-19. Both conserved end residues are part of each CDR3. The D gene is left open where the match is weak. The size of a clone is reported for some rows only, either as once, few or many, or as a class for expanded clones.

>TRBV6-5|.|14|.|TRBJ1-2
CASSYLGGLSGYTF
TGTGCCAGCAGTTACCTGGGGGGGCTGAGTGGCTACACCTTC
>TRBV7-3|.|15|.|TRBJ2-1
CASSPGFVADNEQFF
TGTGCCAGCAGCCCGGGATTTGTGGCGGACAATGAGCAGTTCTTC
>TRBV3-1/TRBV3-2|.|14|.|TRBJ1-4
CASSQRIINEKLFF
TGTGCCAGCAGCCAGAGGATCATTAATGAAAAACTGTTTTTT
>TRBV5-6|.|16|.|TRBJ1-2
CASSLEVDGGYYGYTF
TGTGCCAGCAGCTTAGAGGTCGATGGAGGGTACTATGGCTACACCTTC
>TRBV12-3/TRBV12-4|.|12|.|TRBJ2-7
CASSLGGDEQYF
TGTGCCAGCAGTTTGGGGGGAGACGAGCAGTACTTC
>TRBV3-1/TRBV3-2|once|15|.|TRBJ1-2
CASSQAGKGDYGYTF
TGTGCCAGCAGCCAAGCAGGGAAGGGTGACTATGGCTACACCTTC
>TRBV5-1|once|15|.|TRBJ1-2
CASSREGGSNYGYTF
TGCGCCAGCAGTAGAGAAGGGGGTTCTAACTATGGCTACACCTTC
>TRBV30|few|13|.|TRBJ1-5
CAWSPNSNQPQHF
TGTGCCTGGAGCCCCAATAGCAATCAGCCCCAGCATTTT
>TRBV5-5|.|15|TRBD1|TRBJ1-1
CASSGTTGVNTEAFF
TGTGCCAGCAGCGGAACCACAGGGGTGAACACTGAAGCTTTCTTT
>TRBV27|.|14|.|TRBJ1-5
CASSPRAGNQPQHF
TGTGCCAGCAGTCCCCGGGCGGGGAATCAGCCCCAGCATTTT
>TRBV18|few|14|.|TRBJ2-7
CASSPPARTYEQYF
TGTGCCAGCTCACCACCGGCAAGAACCTACGAGCAGTACTTC
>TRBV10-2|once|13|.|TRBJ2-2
CAGKGIVTGELFF
TGCGCCGGAAAGGGGATTGTCACCGGGGAGCTGTTTTTT
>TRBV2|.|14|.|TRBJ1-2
CASSEANGISGYTF
TGTGCCAGCAGTGAAGCGAACGGGATCTCTGGCTACACCTTC
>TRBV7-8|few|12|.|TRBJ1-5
CASGSSDRPQHF
TGTGCCAGCGGAAGTTCGGACAGGCCCCAGCATTTT
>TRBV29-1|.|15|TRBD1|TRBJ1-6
CSVVRDRDFLEPLHF
TGCAGCGTTGTCAGGGACAGGGATTTCTTAGAACCCCTCCACTTT
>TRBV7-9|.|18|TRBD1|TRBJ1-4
CASSLKGQGFGTNEKLFF
TGTGCCAGCAGCCTAAAGGGACAGGGGTTTGGGACTAATGAAAAACTGTTTTTT
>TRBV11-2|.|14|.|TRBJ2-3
CASSSDIFGDTQYF
TGTGCCAGCAGCTCGGACATTTTCGGAGATACGCAGTATTTT
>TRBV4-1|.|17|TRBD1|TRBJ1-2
CASSQDPLGQGTYGYTF
TGCGCCAGCAGCCAAGATCCCCTTGGACAGGGGACCTATGGCTACACCTTC
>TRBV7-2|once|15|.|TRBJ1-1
CASRHRTLYLTEAFF
TGTGCCAGCAGGCATAGGACACTCTATCTCACTGAAGCTTTCTTT
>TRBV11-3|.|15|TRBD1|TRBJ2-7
CASSLRTGDSYEQYF
TGTGCCAGCAGCTTACGCACAGGGGACTCCTACGAGCAGTACTTC
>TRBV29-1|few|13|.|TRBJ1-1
CSVLQQMNTEAFF
TGCAGCGTTCTACAGCAAATGAACACTGAAGCTTTCTTT
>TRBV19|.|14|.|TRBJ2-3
CASSIVWQTDTQYF
TGTGCCAGTAGTATAGTGTGGCAGACAGATACGCAGTATTTT
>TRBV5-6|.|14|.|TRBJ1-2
CASSFGGDNYGYTF
TGTGCCAGCAGCTTCGGGGGAGACAACTATGGCTACACCTTC
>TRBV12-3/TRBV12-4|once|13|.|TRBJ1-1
CASTAGRVAEAFF
TGTGCCAGCACCGCAGGGCGTGTGGCTGAAGCTTTCTTT
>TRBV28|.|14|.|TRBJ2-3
CASSFPQSTDTQYF
TGTGCCAGCAGTTTTCCCCAAAGCACAGATACGCAGTATTTT
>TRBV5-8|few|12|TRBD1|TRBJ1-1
CASRDRASLAFF
TGTGCCAGTCGGGACAGGGCGTCGTTAGCTTTCTTT
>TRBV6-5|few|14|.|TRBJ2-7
CASSYETGSREQYF
TGTGCCAGCAGTTACGAAACAGGGTCGCGGGAGCAGTACTTC
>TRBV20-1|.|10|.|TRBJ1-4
CSASREKLFF
TGCAGTGCTAGTCGTGAAAAACTGTTTTTT
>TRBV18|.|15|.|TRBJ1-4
CASSPTGIRNEKLFF
TGTGCCAGCTCCCCTACAGGAATCAGAAATGAAAAACTGTTTTTT
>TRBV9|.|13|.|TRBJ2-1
CASSVGLDNEQFF
TGTGCCAGCAGCGTAGGACTTGACAATGAGCAGTTCTTC
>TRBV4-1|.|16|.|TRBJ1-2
CASSQVPAGLTIGYTF
TGCGCCAGCAGCCAAGTACCCGCGGGTCTAACTATTGGCTACACCTTC
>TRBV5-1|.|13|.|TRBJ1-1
CASSIRGGTEAFF
TGCGCCAGCAGCATAAGGGGTGGCACTGAAGCTTTCTTT
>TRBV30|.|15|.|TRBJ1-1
CAWSVGYLPNTEAFF
TGTGCCTGGAGTGTCGGGTACCTTCCGAACACTGAAGCTTTCTTT
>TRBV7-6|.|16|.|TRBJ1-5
CASSLSGPEGNQPQHF
TGTGCCAGCAGCTTATCCGGCCCCGAGGGCAATCAGCCCCAGCATTTT
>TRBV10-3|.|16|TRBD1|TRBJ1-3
CAIRGPDRNSGNTIYF
TGTGCCATCAGGGGCCCGGACAGGAACTCTGGAAACACCATATATTTT
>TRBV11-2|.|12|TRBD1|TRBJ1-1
CASSIDRDGAFF
TGTGCCAGCAGCATCGACAGGGATGGAGCTTTCTTT
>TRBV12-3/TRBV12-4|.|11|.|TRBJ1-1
CASGVGIEAFF
TGTGCCAGCGGTGTCGGTATTGAAGCTTTCTTT
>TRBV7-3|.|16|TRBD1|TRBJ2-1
CASSPNGQGYPNEQFF
TGTGCCAGCAGCCCCAACGGACAGGGGTATCCCAATGAGCAGTTCTTC
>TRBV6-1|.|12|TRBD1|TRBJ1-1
CASSEWTGEAFF
TGTGCCAGCAGTGAATGGACAGGTGAAGCTTTCTTT
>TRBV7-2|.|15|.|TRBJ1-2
CASSQGRSQGFGYTF
TGTGCCAGCAGCCAGGGGAGAAGCCAAGGGTTTGGCTACACCTTC
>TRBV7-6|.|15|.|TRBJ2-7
CASSLARGFAYEQYF
TGTGCCAGCAGCTTAGCGCGGGGATTCGCCTACGAGCAGTACTTC
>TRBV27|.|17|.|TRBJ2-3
CATIPSGLMTSTDTQYF
TGTGCCACCATCCCTTCGGGACTGATGACTAGCACAGATACGCAGTATTTT
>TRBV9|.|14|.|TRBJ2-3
CASSVFRGPDTQYF
TGTGCCAGCAGCGTATTTCGTGGGCCGGATACGCAGTATTTT
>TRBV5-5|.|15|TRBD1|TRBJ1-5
CASNQDRVEGQPQHF
TGTGCCAGCAACCAGGACAGGGTGGAGGGTCAGCCCCAGCATTTT
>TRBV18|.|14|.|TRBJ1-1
CASSADRRNTEAFF
TGTGCCAGCTCGGCTGACAGGCGGAACACTGAAGCTTTCTTT
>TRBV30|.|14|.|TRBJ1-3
CAWSGTYSGNTIYF
TGTGCCTGGAGTGGGACATACTCTGGAAACACCATATATTTT
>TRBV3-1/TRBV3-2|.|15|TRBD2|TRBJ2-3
CASSQELAGGDTQYF
TGTGCCAGCAGCCAAGAACTAGCGGGGGGAGATACGCAGTATTTT
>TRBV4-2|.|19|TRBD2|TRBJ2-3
CASSPTPAPLAGGTDTQYF
TGTGCCAGCAGCCCTACTCCCGCCCCACTAGCGGGGGGAACAGATACGCAGTATTTT
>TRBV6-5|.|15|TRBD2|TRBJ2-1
CASSTGLAGGHEQFF
TGTGCCAGCAGTACCGGACTAGCGGGGGGGCACGAGCAGTTCTTC
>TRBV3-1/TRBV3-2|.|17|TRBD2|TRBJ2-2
CASSPSGADYNTGELFF
TGTGCCAGCAGCCCCAGCGGGGCCGATTACAACACCGGGGAGCTGTTTTTT
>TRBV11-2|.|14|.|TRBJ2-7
CASSVGQGPYEQYF
TGTGCCAGCAGCGTGGGTCAGGGGCCCTACGAGCAGTACTTC
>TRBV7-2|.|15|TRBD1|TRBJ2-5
CASSLGTGLQETQYF
TGTGCCAGCAGCCTTGGGACAGGATTACAAGAGACCCAGTACTTC
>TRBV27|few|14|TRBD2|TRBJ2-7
CASSWTSDAYEQYF
TGTGCCAGCAGTTGGACTAGCGACGCCTACGAGCAGTACTTC